These 9 T cell receptor beta chains were sequenced from one sample in a study of cytomegalovirus exposure and HLA in healthy donors. Both 60 Vbeta primers and 13 Jbeta primers went into the PCR. The assay was immunoSEQ multiplex PCR, and TCRdb's table has in-frame clones only and misses some. The sample spans around 100,000 clones; the ten largest clones claim 5.5% to 8%. Sequencing input: PBMCs. The receptors here all came from a man aged 35-49 years in good health and CMV-seropositive.

V usage is TRBV30 and J usage is TRBJ1-2; D is perhaps TRBD1 (6 bases). CDR1 is GTSNPN, CDR2 SVGIG, per germline (reference sequence). The CDR3 is 15 amino acids. V was cut by 4 bases and J by 0 bases, with 15 bases left in between. As DNA, the CDR3 is TGTGCCTGGAATTTCCAGGGGCCCCCTAACTATGGCTACACCTTC. It codes for CAWNFQGPPNYGYTF.

The gene calls are TRBV6-5 and TRBJ2-7, with no clear D. Germline V lookup: CDR1 MNHEY, CDR2 SVGAGI. Trimming left V 7 bases short and J 0 bases short, with 10 bases between. CDR3 length: 13 amino acids. This chain's CDR3 is CASINPVSYEQYF. In DNA, the CDR3 is TGTGCCAGCATCAACCCGGTCTCCTACGAGCAGTACTTC.

Turning to this clone: Other DNA sequences in this sample translate to the same CDR3. CDR3 sequence: CSVAGAGSGSLFSYEQYF. In nucleotides, the CDR3 is TGCAGCGTTGCGGGGGCGGGTAGCGGGAGCCTTTTTTCCTACGAGCAGTACTTC. The chain uses TRBV29-1 and TRBJ2-7; TRBD2 agrees at 9 bases. This CDR3 comprises 18 residues. The V and J ends lost 4 bases and 1 base, in that order; junction bases with no gene match: 17. Germline loops: CDR1 SQVTM, CDR2 ANQGSEA.

V gene TRBV4-1 combines with J gene TRBJ1-1; weak D call: TRBD1 (6 bases). Between the trimmed V and J ends, which lost 11 bases and 1 base, there was a span of 20 bases. CDR1 MGHRA and CDR2 YSYEKL come from the germline V gene. The length of the CDR3 is 15 residues. This CDR3 is CARWWEGVPNTEAFF. CDR3 bases: TGCGCCCGTTGGTGGGAGGGGGTCCCGAACACTGAAGCTTTCTTT.

The chain carries TRBV19 and TRBJ2-3; the match to TRBD2 covers 7 bases. The ends lost 4 bases at V and 2 bases at J; junction bases unmatched: 9. This CDR3 contains 16 residues. The germline CDR1 and CDR2 sequences are LNHDA and SQIVND (reference sequence). The CDR3 DNA follows: TGTGCCAGTAGTACCCTAGCGGAGCTCAACACAGATACGCAGTATTTT. This encodes CASSTLAELNTDTQYF.

The DNA of the CDR3 is TGCGCCAGCATCTCCCGGGACAACTACGAGCAGTACTTC. It codes for CASISRDNYEQYF. The V gene is TRBV5-1, the J gene TRBJ2-7; D is perhaps TRBD1 (6 bases). Per the germline V gene, CDR1 is SGHRS and CDR2 is YFSETQ. The CDR3 covers 13 residues. With 6 bases removed from V and 3 bases from J, the gap between germline ends came to 13 bases. Together with reference TRBV5-1 and TRBJ2-7, the CDR3 gives the full variable domain: KAGVTQTPRYLIKTRGQQVTLSCSPISGHRSVSWYQQTPGQGLQFLFEYFSETQRNKGNFPGRFSGRQFSNSRSEMNVSTLELGDSALYLCASISRDNYEQYFGPGTRLTVT.

This clone is medium-sized by frequency. The chain combines TRBV10-2 with TRBJ2-7, with TRBD1 identical over 11 bases. Germline V CDR1 and CDR2: WSHSY, SAAADI. This CDR3 comprises 16 residues. V lost 7 bases to trimming and J lost 1 base; unmatched junction nucleotides: 9. The CDR3 bases are TGCGCCAGCACTGGACAGGGGGCGTTAAGGTCCTACGAGCAGTACTTC. Translated: CASTGQGALRSYEQYF.

This rearrangement joins TRBV19 to TRBJ1-2; 7 bases align to TRBD1. The CDR3 spans 13 residues. The V segment lost 6 bases and the J segment 5 bases; nucleotides outside the gene matches: 6. CDR1 LNHDA and CDR2 SQIVND come from the germline V gene (reference sequence). CDR3 DNA sequence: TGTGCCAGTAGCCAGACAGGGTGGTATGGCTACACCTTC. Protein sequence: CASSQTGWYGYTF. The complete variable domain, with remaining parts taken from reference TRBV19 and TRBJ1-2, reads DGGITQSPKYLFRKEGQNVTLSCEQNLNHDAMYWYRQDPGQGLRLIYYSQIVNDFQKGDIAEGYSVSREKKESFPLTVTSAQKNPTAFYLCASSQTGWYGYTFGSGTRLTVV.

As regards this clone: The conserved phenylalanine or tryptophan normally closing the CDR3 is absent here, so this likely arose from a read error. This chain uses TRBV5-6 with TRBJ1-2; TRBD1 might be the D (6 bases). The germline V and J ends were trimmed by 5 bases and 0 bases, with 11 bases remaining between them. Germline assignment: CDR1 SGHDT and CDR2 YYEEEE. The CDR3 runs to 14 residues. CDR3 amino acids: CASRPDRTNYGYTL. DNA of the CDR3: TGTGCCAGCAGGCCGGACAGAACTAACTATGGCTACACCCTC.